This TCR beta chain was captured in a study of cytomegalovirus exposure and HLA in healthy donors (dated by TCRdb to about 2017). For context, the study as a whole: According to an earlier analysis of a few hundred of the donors, about 179 million T cells yielded 117 million unique TCR beta sequences and about 300 Gb of sequence data. An early release covering about 600 HLA-typed donors comprised about 300 gigabases of sequencing data and tens of millions of unique TCR sequences. Of the 350 to 450 genotyped donors, 81% were placed in the genetic ancestry cluster associated with self-reported Caucasian donors. The aim of the study was to test whether cataloging public T cell receptors could identify signatures of past pathogen exposure. The study used immunosequencing to profile the T cell repertoires of approximately 650 subjects and linked those repertoires to cytomegalovirus serostatus. A separate validation cohort of roughly 130 different subjects was used in addition to the approximately 610-subject first cohort. The study combined high-throughput TCR immunosequencing, statistical association of individual TCRs with disease status, and machine learning to predict cytomegalovirus infection status. To study patterns of TCR occurrence, a later analysis re-analyzed previously published TCR beta repertoires from more than 550 donors and added high-resolution HLA genotyping. In the later analysis, no new phenotypic data were used to find candidate immune exposures; instead, reliance was placed on TCR beta sequences and their occurrence across donors. In an earlier analysis of roughly 600 of the donors, high-throughput TCR beta sequencing was used to judge whether each TCR beta V gene segment behaved as functional or pseudogenic. Donor age, sex, ethnicity and CMV serostatus were compiled together with the repertoire data. Genome-wide SNP genotypes for about 55% of the roughly 670 donors were used in a later genetic analysis, which treated that subset as a discovery cohort. Every repertoire in the discovery cohort had been generated on one and the same sequencing platform. Class I and class II HLA loci were covered by the typing at four-digit resolution. The number of typed donors differed by locus: roughly 629-630 for A, B, C, DRB1 and DQB1; approximately 520 for DQA1; roughly 600 for DPA1; and 400 to 480 for DPB1. Five DR-DQ haplotypes were treated as single units for association and clustering because of strong linkage in the cohort. Across about 380 genotyped donors of the cohort, an average of approximately 240,000 unique TCR beta nucleotide sequences per donor were sequenced, and roughly a sixth of those sequences were non-productive. Here is what the overall study found, with its caveats: The classifier was reported to diagnose cytomegalovirus status with high specificity and sensitivity in both the original and validation cohorts. The study gave a list of 150 to 200 TCR beta chains associated with cytomegalovirus. Broadly in line with IMGT annotations, most TCR beta V segments showed up in productive rearrangements about 87% or about 30% of the time in an earlier analysis of 587 of the donors. This cohort had only TCR beta chains sequenced, and the lack of alpha or paired-chain data limited which features could be detected. A later analysis found that HLA-associated TCR beta chains were more clonally expanded and had lower generation probabilities than equally common non-associated chains. Most TCR sequences were observed very rarely across donors, whereas some public TCRs were present in many individuals. The 87-base-pair reads could not distinguish some IMGT-functional V segments, including TRBV6-2 and TRBV6-3, so those segments were excluded. In a later analysis, TCR association rates were found to vary across HLA loci, with the most associated TCRs seen for DRB1 alleles and the fewest for HLA-C alleles. CMV serostatus was the only immune exposure information available for the cohort. A later analysis found that most CMV-associated TCR beta chains appeared HLA-restricted, with HLA associations seemingly driven largely by CMV exposure. Linkage disequilibrium might explain the correlated functional status among segregating V segments, but an unknown experimental factor could not be ruled out. Strong co-occurrence of HLA alleles, especially DR and DQ, made assigning TCR associations to individual alleles difficult. In a later genetic analysis, fewer N-insertions in productive TCRs were reported among donors in an Asian-associated ancestry cluster than the approximately 630-donor mean. The presence/absence analyses assumed that sequencing depth was roughly uniform across donors, and that assumption may not be true. A further reported finding was that TCR beta sequences accurately predicted the HLA-A and HLA-B alleles for most subjects in the first cohort. According to the authors, the approach could potentially be generalized to other disease states and immunological phenotypes. In vitro tests confirmed that a few of the cytomegalovirus-associated TCR beta chains recognize cytomegalovirus antigens. In a later genetic analysis, a missense DCLRE1C variant was associated with V-gene and J-gene trimming of TCR beta chains, and the association was replicated in an independent cohort. The sequencing pipeline was judged likely to have produced a cluster of highly shared sequence variants as a technical artifact. In a later analysis, several top co-occurrence clusters were reported to appear linked to parvovirus B19, influenza, CMV and Epstein-Barr virus. Some 15 rarely observed V segments, including chromosome 9 orphons, were excluded from the earlier analysis of approximately 500 of the donors because counts were too low. In a later analysis, 16,951 TCR beta sequences were associated with specific HLA alleles at a false discovery rate of 0.05. Because some donors lacked HLA typing at each locus, the association tests relied only on the typed subset.

The CDR1 and CDR2 encoded by the germline V gene are SGHTA and FQGNSA. At the junction V is shortened by 4 bases and J by 1 base, with 14 bases in between. From cysteine to phenylalanine, the CDR3 is 16 amino acids long. Of all the DNA, just the CDR3 is kept, 48 bases in frame from base 1. The cohort was made up of about 670 healthy bone marrow donors. All cohort members were sampled while nominally healthy, although unrecorded immune exposures were likely present. The donor was CMV seronegative and was included in the group of over 300 seronegative cohort members. Each donor provided a peripheral blood sample, and peripheral blood mononuclear cells were used for TCR beta sequencing. The Qiagen DNeasy Blood Extraction Kit was used to extract genomic DNA from the blood cell samples. This clone appeared a few times. There is no known antigen for this receptor. No base-level quality is on record; no much larger clone is a single base apart.

Libraries were made using the immunoSEQ multiplex PCR assay. The multiplex PCR relied on a mix of 60 forward primers for TCR Vbeta segments and 13 reverse primers for TCR Jbeta segments. The CDR3 region of rearranged TCR beta genes was amplified from genomic DNA with a multiplex PCR assay. The amplified TCR beta libraries were sequenced on the Illumina HiSeq System as 87-base-pair reads. As for how the authors treated the data: In a later analysis, tens of millions of unique TCR beta chains were counted across the 690 or so repertoires, and roughly 10 million of these chains were shared by at least two donors. Raw reads were error-corrected and collapsed into unique sequences by a nearest-neighbor algorithm in which closely related sequences were merged to remove PCR and sequencing errors. CDR3 sequences were aligned to IMGT reference sequences to assign V, D and J gene segments. For a sequence to be retained, at least a six-nucleotide match to both a V gene segment and a J gene segment was required. A rearrangement was called productive if the CDR3 had no stop codons and remained in frame with V and J, and every other rearrangement was called non-productive. CDR3 was defined according to IMGT convention as the region running from the second conserved V-encoded cysteine to the conserved J-encoded phenylalanine. In an earlier analysis of some 550 of the donors, sequences lacking an unambiguous match to a single V gene segment were excluded. In an earlier analysis of a few hundred of the donors, V segments were called functional above 56.7% productive rearrangements and were called segregating when the between-donor standard deviation exceeded 5%. A statistical classification framework was built for diagnosing cytomegalovirus status from the catalog of TCR beta chain sequences. In a later analysis, TCR nucleotide sequences were compared against IMGT/GENE-DB human TR gene sequences so that V and J genes could be assigned. Using the TCRdist pipeline, a later analysis assigned CDR3 sequences along with most-parsimonious VDJ recombination scenarios. In a later analysis, each TCR beta chain was defined by its CDR3 amino acid sequence together with its V-gene family, and reads lacking a unique V-gene family were excluded. In a later analysis, 500 to 650 highly shared, low-generation-probability nucleotide sequences were removed to address suspected cross-contamination and a sequencing artifact. In a later analysis, a clonal expansion index was calculated for each public chain from normalized within-repertoire ranks of inferred template counts. In a later analysis, generation probabilities were computed using a VDJ recombination model fitted to out-of-frame rearrangements, and the results were checked against IGoR. In a later analysis, hypergeometric tests were used to score TCR-TCR, TCR-HLA and TCR-CMV co-occurrence, with a repertoire-size bias correction applied to TCR pairs. False discovery rates were estimated in a later analysis by permuting HLA or CMV assignments 20 times. In a later analysis, co-occurring TCRs were grouped using DBSCAN, with TCRdist sequence similarity added in when clustering inside HLA-allele-positive subsets. Co-occurrence clustering excluded repertoires with fewer than 30,000 or more than 120,000 public chains, plus five with anomalous nucleotide sharing. Not all clones reach the TCRdb copy of this immuneACCESS table, which keeps in-frame sequences only. Checked studies attribute under half of the gap to unresolved V genes and leave the rest unexplained. V and J calls and clone size are copied from that table; D and trimming were computed from the DNA. Within this sample are about 120,000 clones, with roughly 9.9% of them counted one time only. The ten largest clonotypes hold 2.5% to 3.5% of the sample.

The receptor was isolated from a man between 25 and 39 years old in good health and CMV-seronegative. The chain couples TRBV7-2 to TRBJ2-1; a tentative D match to TRBD1 spans 7 bases. The sequenced sample consisted of PBMCs. The DNA reads as follows: TGTGCCAGCAGCTCCGGAGGGGGCGGGTCCTACAATGAGCAGTTCTTC. Translation gives CASSSGGGGSYNEQFF.